This T cell receptor (beta chain) was captured in a study of cytomegalovirus exposure and HLA in healthy donors. The method was immunoSEQ multiplex PCR; TCRdb's version includes in-frame clones alone and lacks a portion of them. The table lists 85,000 to 95,000 clones, around 96% of them singletons. Worth noting for this clone: Its antigen is unidentified.

The CDR3 sequence is 16 residues long. Germline V gene sequence: CDR1 LNHDA, CDR2 SQIVND (reference sequence). Trimming cost V 3 bases and J 7 bases; bases outside gene matches: 11. Study-wide results and limits: Rare TCR sequences predominated, though certain public TCRs were found in many donors. Three chains linked to CMV were shown in vitro to be specific for CMV antigens.

This TCR was sampled from a man younger than 35 in good health and CMV-seronegative. This chain links TRBV19 with TRBJ1-4; 7 nucleotides align to TRBD1. Sequenced material: PBMCs. The CDR3 here is CASSIYQPTGLEKLFF. In nucleotides, the CDR3 is TGTGCCAGTAGTATTTACCAGCCGACAGGGCTTGAAAAACTGTTTTTT. The full variable domain, completed using reference TRBV19 and TRBJ1-4, is DGGITQSPKYLFRKEGQNVTLSCEQNLNHDAMYWYRQDPGQGLRLIYYSQIVNDFQKGDIAEGYSVSREKKESFPLTVTSAQKNPTAFYLCASSIYQPTGLEKLFFGSGTQLSVL.